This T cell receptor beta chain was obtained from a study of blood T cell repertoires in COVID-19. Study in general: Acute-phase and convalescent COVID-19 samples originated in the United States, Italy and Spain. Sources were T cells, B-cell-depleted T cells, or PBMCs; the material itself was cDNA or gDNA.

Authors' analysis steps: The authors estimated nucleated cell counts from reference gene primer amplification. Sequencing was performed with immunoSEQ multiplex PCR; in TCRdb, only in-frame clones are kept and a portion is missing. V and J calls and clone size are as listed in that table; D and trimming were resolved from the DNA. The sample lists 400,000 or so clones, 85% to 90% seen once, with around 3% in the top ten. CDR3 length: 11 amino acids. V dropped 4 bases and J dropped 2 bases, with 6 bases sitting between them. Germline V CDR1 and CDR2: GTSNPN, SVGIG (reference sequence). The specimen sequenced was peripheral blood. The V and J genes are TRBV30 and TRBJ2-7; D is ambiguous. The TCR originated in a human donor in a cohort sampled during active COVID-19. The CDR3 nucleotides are TGTGCCTGGAAACCAGCCTACGAGCAGTACTTC. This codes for CAWKPAYEQYF.